The source of this T cell receptor (beta chain) is a study of shared clonotypes between healthy human individuals. The V gene's germline CDR1 is SGHAT and CDR2 FQNNGV. The V gene end was trimmed by 1 base and the J gene end by 4 bases; junction bases not matched to a gene: 9. The CDR3 spans 16 residues. Assay: immunoSEQ multiplex PCR; the TCRdb copy retains only in-frame clones and omits some. The profile shows approximately 2,200,000 clones, more than 85% of them singletons. CD45RO-negative, CCR7-positively selected cells formed the naive CD8 fraction, excluding terminally differentiated effector memory CD45RA+ cells. This clone occurred once.

The TCR was taken from a man younger than 30 in good health. Some clones in this sample may be carry-over from other donors' samples. This chain connects TRBV11-2 to TRBJ1-1; 7 positions agree with TRBD1. The sample taken for sequencing was naive CD8+ T cells from PBMCs. CDR3 residues: CASSLGYRGRSTEAFF. Here the CDR3 DNA reads TGTGCCAGCAGCTTAGGGTATAGGGGGCGTAGCACTGAAGCTTTCTTT.